Listed below are T cell receptor beta chains from one sample, sequenced in a study of cytomegalovirus exposure and HLA in healthy donors. TCRdb's copy holds only in-frame clones and misses some; the assay was immunoSEQ multiplex PCR. The sample has 120,000 to 150,000 clones, roughly 66% seen once. Sequenced input: PBMCs. The receptors stem from a woman in her late teens or twenties in good health and CMV-seronegative. The CDR3 runs from the conserved cysteine through the conserved F or W. A D gene is named only where the DNA matches it firmly. A row's size may be missing; if present it is once, few, many or a size class.

v_call,clone_size,j_call,d_call,cdr3_aa,cdr3_nt
TRBV7-3,-,TRBJ1-1,-,CASSTGGNTEAFF,TGTGCCAGCAGCACGGGGGGGAACACTGAAGCTTTCTTT
TRBV19,-,TRBJ1-5,TRBD1,CASRGTGVDRPQHF,TGTGCCAGTAGGGGGACAGGGGTTGATCGGCCCCAGCATTTT
TRBV5-8,-,TRBJ1-4,-,CASSLWTDNEKLFF,TGTGCCAGCAGCTTGTGGACAGACAATGAAAAACTGTTTTTT
TRBV4-1,-,TRBJ1-5,-,CASSPLGSNQPQHF,TGCGCCAGCAGCCCCCTCGGGAGCAATCAGCCCCAGCATTTT
TRBV2,-,TRBJ1-6,-,CASRRTASSYNSPLHF,TGTGCCAGCAGACGGACAGCGAGCTCCTATAATTCACCCCTCCACTTT
TRBV18,-,TRBJ2-1,-,CASSLITSWAYNEQFF,TGTGCCAGCTCACTCATCACTAGTTGGGCCTACAATGAGCAGTTCTTC
TRBV6-5,-,TRBJ1-2,-,CASSYSDGGYGYTF,TGTGCCAGCAGTTATTCTGATGGCGGCTATGGCTACACCTTC
TRBV5-1,-,TRBJ1-1,-,CASSLGGRVTEAFF,TGCGCCAGCAGCTTGGGGGGGCGGGTGACTGAAGCTTTCTTT
TRBV19,once,TRBJ1-4,-,CASSTWDKGELFF,TGTGCCAGTAGTACTTGGGACAAAGGGGAACTGTTTTTT
TRBV11-2,-,TRBJ1-2,-,CASSVGFGGGYGYTF,TGTGCCAGCAGCGTAGGGTTTGGGGGCGGCTATGGCTACACCTTC
TRBV11-3,few,TRBJ1-1,-,CASSLERDTEAFF,TGTGCCAGCAGCCTGGAGAGGGACACTGAAGCTTTCTTT
TRBV19,-,TRBJ2-6,TRBD1,CASSIGTGSWTF,TGTGCCAGTAGTATAGGGACAGGTTCTTGGACTTTC
TRBV6-5,-,TRBJ1-2,TRBD1,CASSSDRGGYGYTF,TGTGCCAGCAGCTCCGACAGGGGCGGCTATGGCTACACCTTC
TRBV27,-,TRBJ2-3,TRBD2,CASSLSLAGPDTQYF,TGTGCCAGCAGTTTAAGCCTAGCGGGACCAGATACGCAGTATTTT
TRBV7-2,-,TRBJ1-3,-,CASSPRVWAGNTIYF,TGTGCCAGCAGCCCCAGGGTTTGGGCTGGAAACACCATATATTTT
TRBV18,-,TRBJ1-5,-,CASSPEGDQPQHF,TGTGCCAGCTCACCAGAGGGAGATCAGCCCCAGCATTTT
TRBV9,few,TRBJ2-1,TRBD2,CASSVEEGLAGGPSYNEQFF,TGTGCCAGCAGCGTAGAGGAGGGACTAGCGGGAGGGCCCAGCTACAATGAGCAGTTCTTC
TRBV6-6,-,TRBJ1-2,-,CASSSQGDYGYTF,TGTGCCAGCAGTAGCCAGGGCGACTATGGCTACACCTTC
TRBV7-2,-,TRBJ1-2,-,CASSFRHNYGYTF,TGTGCCAGCAGCTTCAGACATAACTATGGCTACACCTTC
TRBV6-6,-,TRBJ1-2,TRBD1,CASSYYGTGYGYTF,TGTGCCAGCAGTTACTATGGGACAGGGTATGGCTACACCTTC
TRBV7-6,-,TRBJ1-5,-,CASSLGGEFSNQPQHF,TGTGCCAGCAGCTTAGGAGGAGAATTTAGCAATCAGCCCCAGCATTTT
TRBV7-2,-,TRBJ1-4,-,CASSLQAQNEKLFF,TGTGCCAGCAGCTTACAAGCGCAAAATGAAAAACTGTTTTTT
TRBV30,-,TRBJ2-3,-,CAWSVGGGSTDTQYF,TGTGCCTGGAGTGTAGGGGGGGGGAGCACAGATACGCAGTATTTT
TRBV4-2,-,TRBJ2-6,-,CASSQGGDSGANVLTF,TGTGCCAGCAGCCAAGGGGGGGACTCTGGGGCCAACGTCCTGACTTTC
TRBV28,few,TRBJ1-6,-,CASNIPRGNSPLHF,TGTGCCAGCAACATTCCTCGGGGGAATTCACCCCTCCACTTT
TRBV6-5,few,TRBJ1-1,TRBD1,CASSSGQAEAFF,TGTGCCAGCAGTTCCGGACAGGCTGAAGCTTTCTTT
TRBV5-1,-,TRBJ2-3,-,CASGRGGADTQYF,TGCGCCAGCGGAAGGGGGGGGGCAGATACGCAGTATTTT
TRBV7-9,once,TRBJ1-1,TRBD1,CSSSLVGTGAFGTEAFF,TGTTCCAGCAGCTTAGTCGGGACAGGGGCTTTTGGCACTGAAGCTTTCTTT
TRBV7-9,-,TRBJ1-2,TRBD1,CASSLSGGQGRLNYGYTF,TGTGCCAGCAGCTTGAGCGGGGGACAGGGACGACTTAACTATGGCTACACCTTC
TRBV7-9,-,TRBJ1-5,-,CASSLGQGGQPQHF,TGTGCCAGCAGCTTAGGGCAGGGAGGGCAGCCCCAGCATTTT
TRBV7-3,once,TRBJ1-6,TRBD1,CASSLNAGQGESPLHF,TGTGCCAGCAGCTTAAATGCTGGACAGGGCGAATCACCCCTCCACTTT
TRBV29-1,once,TRBJ2-7,TRBD2,CSVEERESGGSYEQYF,TGCAGCGTTGAAGAGCGAGAAAGCGGGGGGTCCTACGAGCAGTACTTC
TRBV11-3,-,TRBJ2-4,TRBD2,CASSLDGGGTQNIQYF,TGTGCCAGCAGCTTAGATGGGGGAGGGACCCAAAACATTCAGTACTTC
TRBV7-6,-,TRBJ2-3,-,CASSLGGGGGTDTQYF,TGTGCCAGCAGCTTAGGGGGAGGGGGGGGCACAGATACGCAGTATTTT
TRBV6-5,-,TRBJ2-3,-,CASSYSPREDTQYF,TGTGCCAGCAGTTACTCGCCCCGGGAAGATACGCAGTATTTT
TRBV6-1,-,TRBJ2-1,-,CASSEVKYRVEQFF,TGTGCCAGCAGTGAAGTCAAATACAGGGTAGAGCAGTTCTTC
TRBV2,-,TRBJ2-7,-,CASSATGRGNEQYF,TGTGCCAGCAGCGCCACGGGCAGGGGCAACGAGCAGTACTTC
TRBV5-1,-,TRBJ1-2,-,CASSPWPQGNYGYTF,TGCGCCAGCAGCCCTTGGCCTCAGGGGAACTATGGCTACACCTTC
TRBV11-3,-,TRBJ1-1,-,CASSLSGEAFF,TGTGCCAGCAGCTTAAGCGGTGAAGCTTTCTTT
TRBV11-3,-,TRBJ1-6,TRBD1,CASSFTDRGYNSPLHF,TGTGCCAGCAGCTTCACCGACAGGGGTTATAATTCACCCCTCCACTTT
TRBV5-1,-,TRBJ1-2,-,CASSQQGAYGYTF,TGCGCCAGCAGCCAACAGGGAGCCTATGGCTACACCTTC
TRBV28,-,TRBJ2-7,-,CASHRNPYEQYF,TGTGCCAGCCACAGGAACCCCTACGAGCAGTACTTC
TRBV6-5,-,TRBJ2-7,TRBD1,CATTPAGTGSYEQYF,TGTGCCACCACCCCCGCTGGGACAGGCTCCTACGAGCAGTACTTC
TRBV19,-,TRBJ1-5,TRBD1,CASKRTGSDQPQHF,TGTGCCAGTAAGAGGACAGGCAGCGATCAGCCCCAGCATTTT
TRBV7-2,-,TRBJ1-1,-,CASSWRGNTEAFF,TGTGCCAGCAGCTGGAGGGGCAACACTGAAGCTTTCTTT
TRBV7-2,-,TRBJ2-3,-,CASSLMRADTQYF,TGTGCCAGCAGCTTAATGAGGGCAGATACGCAGTATTTT
TRBV27,-,TRBJ2-1,-,CARQGTAPAVEGEQFF,TGTGCCCGCCAGGGAACAGCCCCAGCGGTGGAGGGTGAGCAGTTCTTC
TRBV7-6,once,TRBJ2-3,TRBD2,CASSRGGLAGAFSDTQYF,TGTGCCAGCAGTCGAGGGGGACTAGCGGGGGCCTTTTCTGATACGCAGTATTTT
TRBV10-3,-,TRBJ1-1,TRBD1,CAIRLQGANTEAFF,TGTGCCATCAGATTACAGGGGGCGAACACTGAAGCTTTCTTT
TRBV27,-,TRBJ2-7,-,CASSKGTGGAYEQYF,TGTGCCAGCAGCAAGGGTACAGGGGGGGCTTACGAGCAGTACTTC
TRBV5-1,-,TRBJ2-3,TRBD2,CASSFLTSLPDTQYF,TGCGCCAGCAGCTTCCTGACTAGCTTGCCAGATACGCAGTATTTT
TRBV7-9,-,TRBJ1-2,-,CASSPGTGSYGYTF,TGTGCCAGCAGCCCGGGAACGGGAAGCTATGGCTACACCTTC
TRBV4-1,-,TRBJ1-1,TRBD1,CASSQGGGAAEAFF,TGCGCCAGCAGCCAAGGAGGGGGCGCGGCAGAAGCTTTCTTT
TRBV7-2,-,TRBJ2-5,TRBD1,CASSLARDRKETQYF,TGTGCCAGCAGCCTCGCGAGGGACAGAAAAGAGACCCAGTACTTC
TRBV7-3,-,TRBJ2-5,TRBD1,CASSWGQTKTQYF,TGTGCCAGCAGCTGGGGACAGACCAAGACCCAGTACTTC